Sequencing of this T cell receptor beta chain was carried out in a study of T cell changes during pregnancy in multiple sclerosis. Sequenced by immunoSEQ multiplex PCR; TCRdb stores in-frame clones only, minus some. The table includes around 59,000 clones, about 90% detected once. Germline lookup yields CDR1 MDHEN and CDR2 SYDVKM. The V gene lost 6 bases and the J gene lost 5 bases, with 17 bases spanning the gap. The CDR3 covers 15 residues. The clonotype was recovered from a female donor in good health, enrolled as a control in a pregnancy study. The genes are TRBV28 and TRBJ1-5; D uncertain. The starting material was peripheral blood, obtained in the third trimester of pregnancy. Here the CDR3 DNA reads TGTGCCAGCAGCCTGCGGTCCGACGGGTATCAGCCCCAGCATTTT. Translating gives CASSLRSDGYQPQHF.